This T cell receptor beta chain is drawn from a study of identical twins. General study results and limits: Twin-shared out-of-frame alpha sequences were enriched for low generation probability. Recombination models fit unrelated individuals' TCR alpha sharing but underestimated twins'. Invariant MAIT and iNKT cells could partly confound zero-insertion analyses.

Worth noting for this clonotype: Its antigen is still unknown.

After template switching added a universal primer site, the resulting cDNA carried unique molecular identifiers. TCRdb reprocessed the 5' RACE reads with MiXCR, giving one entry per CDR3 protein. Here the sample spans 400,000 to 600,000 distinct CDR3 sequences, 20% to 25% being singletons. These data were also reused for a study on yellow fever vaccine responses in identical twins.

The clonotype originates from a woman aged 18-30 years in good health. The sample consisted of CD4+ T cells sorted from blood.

CDR3 protein: CATSDGPINEQFF. CDR3 bases: TGTGCCACCAGTGATGGGCCCATCAATGAGCAGTTCTTC. The gene calls are TRBV24-1 and TRBJ2-1; unclear D gene. The CDR3 sequence is 13 residues long. Germline V gene data show CDR1 as KGHDR and CDR2 as SFDVKD. V was clipped by 3 bases and J by 6 bases, with 8 bases between them.